This TCR beta chain was sequenced in a study of T-cell memory formation after mild COVID-19. About the research overall: TCR clusters mostly belonged to single donors. Study-wide results and limits: Day 37-peaking second-wave clones had unconfirmed SARS-CoV-2 specificity. Later expanders leaned CD4+, whereas day 15 to 85 contracting clones were balanced CD4/CD8. The CD4+ clones that contracted clustered mainly within CM and EM, and the CD8+ clones concentrated in EMRA.

TCRdb reanalysed the 5' RACE reads using MiXCR and keeps one entry per CDR3 protein. The table lists roughly 250,000 distinct CDR3 sequences, 16% of them singletons. CDR1 and CDR2 (germline): SGHRS, YFSETQ. CDR3 length equals 15 residues. Trimming cost V 0 bases and J 6 bases, with 14 bases left between them. This clonotype was picked up many times. The antigen remains undetermined. This chain uses TRBV5-1 with TRBJ2-3; D perhaps matches TRBD2 (6 bases). Material for sequencing was PBMCs or a T cell subset sorted from them (not recorded which). The TCR was taken from a man between 18 and 29 years old who had mild COVID-19 (a few samples of this study predate the infection). Cell type and time point are not known. The CDR3 DNA reads TGCGCCAGCAGCTTGGGCGGGGTCCGGGGCGATACGCAGTATTTT. Translated, it gives CASSLGGVRGDTQYF.